The source of this TCR beta chain is a study of OX40 agonist ivuxolimab in advanced cancers. CDR3 length: 16 amino acids. Germline CDR1 reads SGHRS; CDR2 reads YFSETQ. With 0 bases clipped from V and 7 bases from J, the junction kept 10 bases outside the gene matches. Here immunoSEQ multiplex PCR was the method, and the copy in TCRdb shows in-frame clones only, minus some. The sample holds roughly 71,000 clones, roughly 89% seen once. The chain has TRBV5-1 and TRBJ1-1; 9 positions agree with TRBD1. The specimen was CD4+ or CD8+ T cells sorted from blood, collected in a trial of the OX40 agonist ivuxolimab. The sequence was obtained from an adult with an advanced solid tumor such as melanoma, head and neck, liver or kidney cancer. DNA of the CDR3: TGCGCCAGCAGCTTGGAGGAGGTTAACAGGGGGCGTGAAGCTTTCTTT. This codes for CASSLEEVNRGREAFF.